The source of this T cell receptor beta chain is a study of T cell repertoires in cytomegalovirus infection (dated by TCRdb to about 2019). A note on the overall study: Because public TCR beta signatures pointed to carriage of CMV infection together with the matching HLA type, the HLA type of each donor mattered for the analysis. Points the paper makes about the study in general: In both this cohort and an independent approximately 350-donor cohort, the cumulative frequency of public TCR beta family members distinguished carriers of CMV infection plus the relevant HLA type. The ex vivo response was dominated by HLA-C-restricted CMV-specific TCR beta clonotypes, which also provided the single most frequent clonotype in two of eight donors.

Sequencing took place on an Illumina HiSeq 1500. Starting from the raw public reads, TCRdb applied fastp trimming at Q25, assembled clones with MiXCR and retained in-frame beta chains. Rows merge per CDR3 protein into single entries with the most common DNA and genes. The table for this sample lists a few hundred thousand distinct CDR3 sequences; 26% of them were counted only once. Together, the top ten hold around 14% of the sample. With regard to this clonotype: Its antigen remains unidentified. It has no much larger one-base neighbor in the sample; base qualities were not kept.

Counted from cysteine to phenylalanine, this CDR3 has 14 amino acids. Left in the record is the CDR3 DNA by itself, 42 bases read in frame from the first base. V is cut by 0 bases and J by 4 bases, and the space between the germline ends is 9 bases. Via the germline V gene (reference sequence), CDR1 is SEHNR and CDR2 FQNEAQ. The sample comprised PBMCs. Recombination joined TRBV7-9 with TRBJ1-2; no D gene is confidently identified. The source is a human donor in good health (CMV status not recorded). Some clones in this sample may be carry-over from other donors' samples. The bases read TGTGCCAGCAGCTTAGCGGCCACATCCTATGGCTACACCTTC. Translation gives CASSLAATSYGYTF.